The present TCR beta chain was sequenced within a study of blood T cell repertoires in COVID-19. Authors' processing steps: Amplification of reference gene primers provided the estimated nucleated cell counts. This table comes from immunoSEQ multiplex PCR, and its TCRdb copy is limited to in-frame clones, with some not included. V and J calls and clone size are as listed in that table; D and trimming were resolved from the DNA. The sample has about 53,000 clones, around nine tenths seen once. This CDR3 is 13 amino acids long. The V and J ends lost 2 bases and 3 bases respectively, with 8 bases between them. The germline CDR1 and CDR2 sequences are GTSNPN and SVGIG (reference sequence).

The sequencing sample was made of peripheral blood. The rearrangement joins TRBV30 to TRBJ2-1; D possibly corresponds to TRBD2 (5 bases). The sequence came from a man aged 45-65 years with acute or convalescent COVID-19. CDR3 residues: CAWSRGSYNEQFF. CDR3 DNA sequence: TGTGCCTGGAGTCGAGGGAGCTACAATGAGCAGTTCTTC.